A single sample gave rise to the 24 T cell receptor beta chains below, sequenced in a study of blood T cell repertoires in COVID-19. The method was immunoSEQ multiplex PCR; TCRdb's version includes in-frame clones alone and lacks a portion of them. The sample has 90,000 to 110,000 clones, 85% seen once. Source material: peripheral blood. The receptor source for this set is a man aged 45-65 years with acute or convalescent COVID-19.

This clone was counted a single time. This chain links TRBV5-6 with TRBJ2-5, with a possible D match to TRBD2 (6 bases). The CDR3 runs 18 residues. Germline loops: CDR1 SGHDT, CDR2 YYEEEE. Trimming removed 4 bases at V and 2 bases at J, with 24 bases between. The CDR3 protein is CASSPILAADRIQETQYF. The CDR3 DNA reads as TGTGCCAGCAGCCCAATACTAGCCGCGGACCGAATACAAGAGACCCAGTACTTC.

The chain couples TRBV9 to TRBJ2-7; perhaps TRBD1 as D (6 bases). The V and J ends lost 2 bases and 6 bases respectively, with 6 bases between them. Germline CDR1 reads SGDLS; CDR2 reads YYNGEE. This CDR3 comprises 11 residues. The CDR3 DNA follows: TGTGCCAGCAGCGTGGGGGCCGAGCAGTACTTC. Translated, it gives CASSVGAEQYF.

The V and J genes are TRBV19 and TRBJ2-1; D is unclear. From germline, CDR1 is LNHDA and CDR2 SQIVND (reference sequence). The CDR3 extends over 15 amino acids. V was cut by 5 bases and J by 9 bases, with 20 bases left in between. In nucleotides, the CDR3 is TGTGCCAGTAGTTTACCCTTACGCGTAATGCGTGAGCAGTTCTTC. Protein sequence: CASSLPLRVMREQFF.

The CDR3 DNA follows: TGTGCCAGCACCACCCGGGGTTTGCTAGGAAACACCATATATTTT. It encodes CASTTRGLLGNTIYF. V is TRBV2 and J is TRBJ1-3; D not resolved. The CDR3 spans 15 residues. The germline V and J ends were trimmed by 7 bases and 4 bases, with 17 bases remaining between them. Germline V gives CDR1 SNHLY, CDR2 FYNNEI.

CDR3 in amino acids: CASSFMREGRREQFF. DNA for the CDR3: TGTGCCAGCAGTTTCATGCGGGAGGGTCGCCGGGAGCAGTTCTTC. V usage is TRBV27 and J usage is TRBJ2-1; TRBD2 aligns across 9 bases. With V trimmed by 3 bases and J by 10 bases, 10 bases remained unmatched. The CDR3 consists of 15 residues. Germline assignment: CDR1 MNHEY and CDR2 SMNVEV (reference sequence).

The rearrangement links TRBV2 to TRBJ1-2; no firm D call. The CDR3 is 14 residues long. Trimming cost V 6 bases and J 8 bases, with 19 bases left between them. Germline CDR1 is SNHLY and CDR2 is FYNNEI. CDR3 in DNA: TGTGCCAGCAGGACCAAGCGGGAAATGGGAGGCTACACCTTC. Amino acid sequence: CASRTKREMGGYTF. The variable domain in full, with the rest retrieved from reference TRBV2 and TRBJ1-2, is EPEVTQTPSHQVTQMGQEVILRCVPISNHLYFYWYRQILGQKVEFLVSFYNNEISEKSEIFDDQFSVERPDGSNFTLKIRSTKLEDSAMYFCASRTKREMGGYTFGSGTRLTVV.

The chain combines TRBV19 with TRBJ2-3; TRBD2 agrees at 8 bases. The V segment lost 5 bases and the J segment 1 base; nucleotides outside the gene matches: 5. CDR1 is LNHDA, CDR2 SQIVND, per germline (reference sequence). The CDR3 extends over 15 amino acids. For the CDR3, the DNA is TGTGCCAGTAGTCACGCGGGGGGCGGCACAGATACGCAGTATTTT. Amino acids: CASSHAGGGTDTQYF. Supplemented by reference TRBV19 and TRBJ2-3, the full variable domain reads DGGITQSPKYLFRKEGQNVTLSCEQNLNHDAMYWYRQDPGQGLRLIYYSQIVNDFQKGDIAEGYSVSREKKESFPLTVTSAQKNPTAFYLCASSHAGGGTDTQYFGPGTRLTVL.

This chain joins TRBV24-1 and TRBJ2-7; perhaps TRBD1 as D (5 bases). Trimming shortened V by 2 bases and J by 2 bases, and 9 bases separated the two germline ends. The CDR3 runs to 14 residues. The germline CDR1 and CDR2 sequences are KGHDR and SFDVKD. The chain's CDR3 is CATSDSDRAYEQYF. The CDR3 DNA is TGTGCCACCAGTGATTCTGACAGAGCCTACGAGCAGTACTTC.

The chain combines TRBV21-1 with TRBJ2-5; the DNA was not used to check the table's D call, TRBD2. TRBV21-1 is a recognized pseudogene. The CDR3 totals 17 residues. CDR3 amino acids: CASSRLPGLADQETQYF. CDR3 bases: TGTGCCAGCAGCAGGTTACCGGGACTAGCGGATCAAGAGACCCAGTACTTC.

This clone was found a few times. This sequence joins TRBV4-1 and TRBJ2-5; D perhaps matches TRBD2 (6 bases). V was cut by 4 bases and J by 1 base, with 19 bases left in between. The CDR3 length is 17 residues. Germline assignment: CDR1 MGHRA and CDR2 YSYEKL. The DNA of the CDR3 is TGCGCCAGCAGCCTCAGACCTGGCGGGGCGGCCCAAGAGACCCAGTACTTC. It encodes CASSLRPGGAAQETQYF.

This chain uses TRBV29-1 with TRBJ1-2; no reliable D call. CDR1 and CDR2 from the germline V gene are SQVTM and ANQGSEA. Trimming stripped 0 bases from V and 4 bases from J, with 9 bases between. The CDR3 has 13 residues. The CDR3 DNA reads TGCAGCGTTGAAGAAATATTGTTCTATGGCTACACCTTC. This gives the protein CSVEEILFYGYTF.

This rearrangement joins TRBV2 to TRBJ2-1; 8 positions match TRBD1. J lost 6 bases, V lost 1 base, and 8 bases had no gene match. The CDR3 extends over 16 amino acids. Germline V lookup: CDR1 SNHLY, CDR2 FYNNEI. CDR3 DNA sequence: TGTGCCAGCAGTGAAGGCCGCCGGACAGGGTCCAATGAGCAGTTCTTC. This translates into CASSEGRRTGSNEQFF.

The chain is built from TRBV9 and TRBJ1-4, with 7 bases aligning to TRBD1. Per germline, CDR1 SGDLS and CDR2 YYNGEE. The CDR3 totals 14 residues. The ends lost 3 bases at V and 5 bases at J; junction bases unmatched: 4. CDR3 bases: TGTGCCAGCAGCGAGACAGGGCGGAATGAAAAACTGTTTTTT. It specifies CASSETGRNEKLFF.

The rearrangement joins TRBV6-5 to TRBJ2-7; 7 nucleotides align to TRBD1. With 4 bases clipped from V and 4 bases from J, the junction kept 4 bases outside the gene matches. This CDR3 contains 13 residues. Looked up from germline, CDR1 is MNHEY and CDR2 is SVGAGI. The DNA for the CDR3 is TGTGCCAGCAGTTGGGGACAGACTTACGAGCAGTACTTC. This encodes CASSWGQTYEQYF.

The chain combines TRBV4-1 with TRBJ2-3; 11 bases map to TRBD2. Germline V CDR1 and CDR2: MGHRA, YSYEKL. The CDR3 covers 16 residues. V lost 2 bases, J lost 6 bases, and 7 bases stayed unmatched. The CDR3 nucleotides are TGCGCCAGCAGCCAACAAACTAGCGGGAGTAGGGATACGCAGTATTTT. Amino acids: CASSQQTSGSRDTQYF.

V and J are TRBV5-4 and TRBJ2-2; 10 bases are a match to TRBD2. This CDR3 spans 17 amino acids. Germline V gene lookup returns CDR1 SGHNT and CDR2 YYREEE (reference sequence). Trimming cost V 0 bases and J 5 bases; bases outside gene matches: 7. The CDR3 DNA reads TGTGCCAGCAGCTTGGAGGCAAGCGGGGGGGCAACCGGGGAGCTGTTTTTT. Translated, it gives CASSLEASGGATGELFF.

The V gene is TRBV19, the J gene TRBJ1-5; D possibly corresponds to TRBD1 (5 bases). Germline V gene lookup returns CDR1 LNHDA and CDR2 SQIVND (reference sequence). V lost 7 bases and J lost 0, with 13 bases in between. This CDR3 contains 15 residues. The CDR3 region is CASKGHRGSNQPQHF. In DNA form, the CDR3 reads TGTGCCAGTAAGGGGCACCGAGGTAGCAATCAGCCCCAGCATTTT.

The chain employs TRBV20-1 and TRBJ1-1; D not certain. The germline gives CDR1 DFQATT, CDR2 SNEGSKA (reference sequence). The CDR3 is 12 amino acids. Between the trimmed V and J ends, which lost 3 bases and 6 bases, there was a span of 11 bases. Here the CDR3 reads CSASRQGAEAFF. DNA of the CDR3: TGCAGTGCTAGTCGACAAGGCGCTGAAGCTTTCTTT.

The chain is built from TRBV30 and TRBJ1-2; perhaps TRBD1 as D (6 bases). V lost 0 bases and J 7 bases, leaving 12 bases between the germline ends. The germline V gene encodes CDR1 GTSNPN and CDR2 SVGIG (reference sequence). The CDR3 loop spans 13 amino acids. The CDR3 nucleotides read TGTGCCTGGAGTGTCGGCAGGGGCTTTGGCTACACCTTC. It yields the protein CAWSVGRGFGYTF. Together with reference TRBV30 and TRBJ1-2, the CDR3 gives the full variable domain: SQTIHQWPATLVQPVGSPLSLECTVEGTSNPNLYWYRQAAGRGLQLLFYSVGIGQISSEVPQNLSASRPQDRQFILSSKKLLLSDSGFYLCAWSVGRGFGYTFGSGTRLTVV.

The chain links TRBV11-2 to TRBJ2-7, with 8 nucleotides matching TRBD2. Germline CDR1 reads SGHAT; CDR2 reads FQNNGV. The CDR3 covers 15 residues. After removal of 5 bases from V and 1 base from J, the junction contained 7 bases not matched to a gene. The CDR3 loop reads CASSSTGTSSYEQYF. The CDR3 DNA sequence: TGTGCCAGCAGCAGCACCGGGACTAGTTCCTACGAGCAGTACTTC.

This clone was seen only a few times. The chain combines TRBV18 with TRBJ1-1; 7 bases are shared with TRBD1. Losses at the gene ends were 3 bases for V and 6 bases for J; bases not matched to a gene: 10. CDR1 KGHSH and CDR2 LQKENI come from the germline V gene. CDR3 length equals 15 residues. The CDR3 coding sequence is TGTGCCAGCTCACCCACTACAGGGGAAATAGCTGAAGCTTTCTTT. Its protein is CASSPTTGEIAEAFF.

This sequence joins TRBV11-3 and TRBJ1-1; D may be TRBD1 (6 bases). The germline gives CDR1 SGHNT, CDR2 YENEEA. The CDR3 consists of 14 residues. V dropped 5 bases and J dropped 6 bases, with 16 bases sitting between them. The CDR3 region is CASSRGTSRAEAFF. The CDR3 region has the DNA TGTGCCAGCAGCCGAGGGACATCCCGGGCTGAAGCTTTCTTT.

The chain links TRBV11-2 to TRBJ2-7, with D maybe TRBD1 (6 bases). Trimming took 5 bases from V and 6 from J, leaving 11 bases between them. The CDR3 is 12 amino acids. The germline gives CDR1 SGHAT, CDR2 FQNNGV. The CDR3 DNA reads as TGTGCCAGCAGCCCTACAGGGACCGAGCAGTACTTC. It yields the protein CASSPTGTEQYF.

The V call is TRBV11-2, the J call TRBJ2-7, with D tentatively TRBD1 (6 bases). Trimming shortened V by 5 bases and J by 3 bases, and 17 bases separated the two germline ends. The CDR3 covers 15 residues. Germline-derived CDR1 and CDR2 are SGHAT and FQNNGV. The CDR3 coding sequence is TGTGCCAGCAGCGGACAGATTTCACAGAACTACGAGCAGTACTTC. It translates to CASSGQISQNYEQYF. Drawing the rest from reference TRBV11-2 and TRBJ2-7, the complete variable domain is EAGVAQSPRYKIIEKRQSVAFWCNPISGHATLYWYQQILGQGPKLLIQFQNNGVVDDSQLPKDRFSAERLKGVDSTLKIQPAKLEDSAVYLCASSGQISQNYEQYFGPGTRLTVT.